This passage covers 8 T cell receptor beta chains from one sample sequenced in a study of T-cell memory formation after mild COVID-19 (dated by TCRdb to the early 2020s). Receptor libraries were prepared by 5' RACE. The instrument was an Illumina NovaSeq 6000. TCRdb's own reprocessing of the public reads used fastp at Q25 and MiXCR and kept productive beta chains. Records with the same CDR3 protein are collapsed into one entry carrying the most frequent genes and DNA. The sample records about 350,000 distinct CDR3 sequences, about 20% of which are singletons. Approximately 22% of the sample rests with the top ten. Sequencing used PBMCs or a T cell subset sorted from them (not recorded which). These receptors all come from a man aged 18 to 30 who had mild COVID-19 (a few samples of this study predate the infection). The sample titles of this study are shuffled in the database, so cell type and time point are left out; the donor was told from shared clones.

The chain recombines TRBV20-1 with TRBJ1-5, with unresolved D. Trimming pared 0 bases from V and 4 bases from J, leaving 4 bases between. The length of the CDR3 is 12 residues. The germline gives CDR1 DFQATT, CDR2 SNEGSKA (reference sequence). The CDR3 nucleotides read TGCAGTGCTAGAGACCCTAATCAGCCCCAGCATTTT. The encoded protein is CSARDPNQPQHF.

The chain links TRBV7-8 to TRBJ2-1; possible D gene TRBD2, 6 bases. This CDR3 has 14 amino acids. The ends were cut back, 4 bases at V and 5 bases at J, with 12 bases in the middle. Germline values: CDR1 SGHVS, CDR2 FQNEAQ. CDR3 region: CASSSGGWNNEQFF. The CDR3 DNA reads as TGTGCCAGCAGCTCTGGGGGGTGGAACAATGAGCAGTTCTTC.

There are a few counts of this clonotype. The chain is built from TRBV20-1 and TRBJ1-5; 7 nucleotides align to TRBD1. CDR3 size: 14 residues. The V and J ends lost 4 bases and 3 bases, in that order; junction bases with no gene match: 6. Germline values: CDR1 DFQATT, CDR2 SNEGSKA (reference sequence). The CDR3 coding sequence is TGCAGTGCTAACAACAGGGGACTCAATCAGCCCCAGCATTTT. Residues: CSANNRGLNQPQHF.

In this sample, this clonotype turned up a few times. The gene calls are TRBV7-9 and TRBJ1-4; TRBD1 matches 7 bases. This CDR3 comprises 16 residues. The germline gives CDR1 SEHNR, CDR2 FQNEAQ (reference sequence). V shed 3 bases, J shed 0 bases, and the junction held 4 bases outside the gene matches. The CDR3 sequence: CASSLGDSATNEKLFF. As DNA, the CDR3 is TGTGCCAGCAGCTTGGGGGACAGCGCAACTAATGAAAAACTGTTTTTT.

This clonotype was observed a handful of times. Here the CDR3 reads CASSTRTPDAKNIQYF. CDR3 sequence (DNA): TGTGCCAGCAGTACCCGGACACCCGACGCCAAAAACATTCAGTACTTC. V and J are TRBV12-3 or TRBV12-4 and TRBJ2-4, with D possibly TRBD1 on 5 matching bases. Trimming left V 5 bases short and J 1 base short, with 15 bases between. This CDR3 is built from 16 residues.

The chain joins TRBV5-1 to TRBJ2-2, with a weak D call TRBD1 (6 bases). CDR1 and CDR2 from the germline V gene are SGHRS and YFSETQ. Trimming took off 2 bases at V and 4 bases at J, with 12 bases between the two ends. CDR3 length: 15 residues. The CDR3, as DNA: TGCGCCAGCAGCTTACGACAGGCCCTCACCGGGGAGCTGTTTTTT. Its protein product is CASSLRQALTGELFF. Together with reference TRBV5-1 and TRBJ2-2, the CDR3 gives the full variable domain: KAGVTQTPRYLIKTRGQQVTLSCSPISGHRSVSWYQQTPGQGLQFLFEYFSETQRNKGNFPGRFSGRQFSNSRSEMNVSTLELGDSALYLCASSLRQALTGELFFGEGSRLTVL.

This clonotype was observed a handful of times. V is TRBV10-3 and J is TRBJ2-7, with 8 nucleotides matching TRBD1. Germline V lookup: CDR1 ENHRY, CDR2 SYGVKD. The CDR3 totals 13 residues. The V and J ends lost 11 bases and 2 bases, in that order; junction bases with no gene match: 8. The CDR3 loop reads CAVGTGSAYEQYF. CDR3 nucleotide sequence: TGTGCCGTCGGGACAGGCAGCGCCTACGAGCAGTACTTC.

Concerning this clonotype: A read error may produce the germline difference seen at one junction end. This chain connects TRBV7-9 to TRBJ1-4; D is unclear. There are 14 residues in the CDR3. Looked up from germline, CDR1 is SEHNR and CDR2 is FQNEAQ (reference sequence). The CDR3 DNA follows: TGTGCCAGCAGCTTAGATGACTTCTTGGATTCCTGTCGGTTT. Translated: CASSLDDFLDSCRF.